The 17 T cell receptor beta chains in this list originate from one sample, sequenced in a study of blood T cell repertoires in COVID-19 (dated by TCRdb to the early 2020s). To prepare the library, the immunoSEQ multiplex PCR assay was applied. The clones in this table, taken by TCRdb from immuneACCESS, are in-frame only. Not every clone is retained; where verified, under half of the shortfall comes from an unresolved V gene, and the cause of the rest is unknown. The sample table holds 130,000 or so clones, of which more than 75% were seen once. The ten largest clones represent more than 1.5% of the sample. The specimen sequenced was peripheral blood. The receptors here all came from a human donor in a cohort sampled during active COVID-19.

This clone showed up just a few times. The chain joins TRBV2 to TRBJ1-6; weak D call: TRBD1 (5 bases). Germline V gene sequence: CDR1 SNHLY, CDR2 FYNNEI. CDR3 length: 15 residues. V was pared by 6 bases and J by 10 bases, with 19 bases between. The CDR3 here is CASSADQAGGSPLHF. The CDR3 bases are TGTGCCAGCAGCGCCGATCAGGCTGGGGGGTCACCCCTCCACTTT.

With respect to this clone: This CDR3 is also generated by other DNA sequences in the sample. The V gene is TRBV18, the J gene TRBJ1-5; no firm D call. This CDR3 contains 13 residues. The V and J ends lost 6 bases and 5 bases respectively, with 11 bases between them. Germline assignment: CDR1 KGHSH and CDR2 LQKENI. In nucleotides, the CDR3 is TGTGCCAGCTCCCCCCAGCGGGATCAGCCCCAGCATTTT. Residues: CASSPQRDQPQHF.

This chain joins TRBV15 and TRBJ2-3; possibly TRBD2 for D (5 bases). Germline lookup yields CDR1 LNHNV and CDR2 YYDKDF (reference sequence). The CDR3 has 13 amino acids. Trimming stripped 0 bases from V and 7 bases from J, with 8 bases between. Written as DNA, the CDR3 is TGTGCCACCAGCAGAGATTCGGGATATACGCAGTATTTT. Protein: CATSRDSGYTQYF.

V gene TRBV6-6 combines with J gene TRBJ2-7; D call uncertain. V lost 6 bases to trimming and J lost 3 bases, with 6 bases between them. Germline CDR1 MNHNY, CDR2 SVGAGI (reference sequence). CDR3 length: 11 residues. The DNA for the CDR3 is TGTGCCAGCAGCCGCAGCTACGAGCAGTACTTC. This codes for CASSRSYEQYF.

The V gene is TRBV7-9, the J gene TRBJ2-2; perhaps TRBD2 as D (6 bases). CDR1 and CDR2 (germline): SEHNR, FQNEAQ (reference sequence). The CDR3 is 15 amino acids. V dropped 1 base and J dropped 4 bases, with 10 bases sitting between them. Written as DNA, the CDR3 is TGTGCCAGCAGCTTAGTGGACGGGAGCACCGGGGAGCTGTTTTTT. This gives the protein CASSLVDGSTGELFF.

The DNA for the CDR3 is TGTGCCAGCAGCTCTACTAGCGAGAGCACAGATACGCAGTATTTT. It yields the protein CASSSTSESTDTQYF. This chain connects TRBV7-9 to TRBJ2-3; 7 bases align to TRBD2. Germline loops: CDR1 SEHNR, CDR2 FQNEAQ (reference sequence). Trimming at V came to 4 bases and at J to 0 bases, leaving 4 bases not matched to a gene. CDR3 size: 15 residues.

J is TRBJ2-1 and V is TRBV28, with a tentative D call TRBD1 (11 bases). V lost 5 bases, J lost 2 bases, and 25 bases lay in between. This CDR3 contains 19 residues. Per the germline V gene, CDR1 is MDHEN and CDR2 is SYDVKM. The CDR3 DNA follows: TGTGCCAGCAGTACAGGACAGGGGGCCAGCGGGAGGGCCTACAATGAGCAGTTCTTC. It codes for CASSTGQGASGRAYNEQFF.

This clone was seen at least ten times. This chain connects TRBV29-1 to TRBJ1-1, with 8 bases that match TRBD1. The germline V gene encodes CDR1 SQVTM and CDR2 ANQGSEA. The CDR3 is made up of 14 amino acids. The ends lost 5 bases at V and 4 bases at J; junction bases unmatched: 9. The CDR3 loop is CSVTTDRGGTEAFF. The CDR3 DNA follows: TGCAGCGTTACCACCGACAGGGGCGGCACTGAAGCTTTCTTT.

The rearrangement uses TRBV2 and TRBJ2-7, with D maybe TRBD1 (5 bases). Per the germline V gene, CDR1 is SNHLY and CDR2 is FYNNEI. Trimming took 7 bases from V and 2 from J, leaving 15 bases between them. This CDR3 is 14 amino acids long. For the CDR3, the DNA is TGTGCCAGCACCCGTCAGGGTGGGACCTACGAGCAGTACTTC. Translated, it gives CASTRQGGTYEQYF.

The rearrangement links TRBV6-4 to TRBJ2-1; TRBD2 matches at 7 bases. The CDR3 length is 15 residues. Trimming took 3 bases from V and 3 from J; bases not matched to a gene: 5. In germline, CDR1 is MRHNA, CDR2 SNTAGT. The chain's CDR3 is CASSEGRGIYNEQFF. Here the CDR3 DNA reads TGTGCCAGCAGTGAAGGGCGGGGGATCTACAATGAGCAGTTCTTC.

The J gene is TRBJ2-7, the V gene TRBV5-6; 9 bases align to TRBD2. With V trimmed by 1 base and J by 3 bases, 2 bases remained unmatched. The CDR3 is made up of 14 amino acids. Germline CDR1 SGHDT, CDR2 YYEEEE. Here the CDR3 DNA reads TGTGCCAGCAGCTTGTCTAGCGGGATCTACGAGCAGTACTTC. It translates to CASSLSSGIYEQYF.

The V and J genes are TRBV5-1 and TRBJ2-1; the match to TRBD1 covers 9 bases. Germline lookup yields CDR1 SGHRS and CDR2 YFSETQ. The CDR3 runs 16 residues. After removal of 3 bases from V and 3 bases from J, the junction contained 7 bases not matched to a gene. CDR3 DNA sequence: TGCGCCAGCAGCTCGAATACAGGGGGCTTCTACAATGAGCAGTTCTTC. Translation: CASSSNTGGFYNEQFF.

The genes are TRBV4-2 and TRBJ2-3; D is perhaps TRBD2 (5 bases). The CDR3 is 17 amino acids. Germline V gene data show CDR1 as LGHNA and CDR2 as YNFKEQ. V gave up 1 base and J gave up 1 base, with 15 bases separating them. The CDR3 DNA follows: TGTGCCAGCAGCCAAGGGATCACGGGAACTGGCACAGATACGCAGTATTTT. Amino acids: CASSQGITGTGTDTQYF.

The chain has TRBV2 and TRBJ2-5; 7 nucleotides match TRBD2. Looked up from germline, CDR1 is SNHLY and CDR2 is FYNNEI. The CDR3 loop spans 14 amino acids. The trim removed 10 bases at V and 0 bases at J, leaving 8 bases unmatched. DNA for the CDR3: TGTGCCAAGCACGGGGGAGGGTACCAAGAGACCCAGTACTTC. This sequence encodes CAKHGGGYQETQYF.

Concerning this clone itself: An end of the junction does not agree with germline; a read error may underlie this. This chain links TRBV12-5 with TRBJ1-2; no clear D. Germline V gene lookup returns CDR1 LGHNT and CDR2 FRNRAP. The CDR3 runs to 13 residues. The CDR3 loop reads CASGLGHNYDYTF. As DNA, the CDR3 is TGTGCTAGTGGTTTGGGGCACAACTATGACTACACCTTC. Using reference TRBV12-5 and TRBJ1-2 for the parts outside the CDR3, the full variable domain is DARVTQTPRHKVTEMGQEVTMRCQPILGHNTVFWYRQTMMQGLELLAYFRNRAPLDDSGMPKDRFSAEMPDATLATLKIQPSEPRDSAVYFCASGLGHNYDYTFGSGTRLTVV.

The chain employs TRBV25-1 and TRBJ1-6, with a possible D match to TRBD1 (5 bases). The CDR3 has 13 residues. Germline CDR1 MGHDK, CDR2 SYGVNS. Trimming left V 1 base short and J 9 bases short, with 7 bases between. CDR3 sequence reads: CASSELGASPLHF. DNA of the CDR3: TGTGCCAGCAGTGAATTAGGGGCTTCACCCCTCCACTTT.

The J gene is TRBJ2-5, the V gene TRBV30; no reliable D call. This CDR3 is 12 amino acids long. Germline V CDR1 and CDR2: GTSNPN, SVGIG (reference sequence). Trimming cost V 2 bases and J 5 bases, with 9 bases left between them. CDR3 sequence: CAWSPQFETQYF. CDR3 sequence (DNA): TGTGCCTGGAGTCCGCAGTTCGAGACCCAGTACTTC.